A selection of T cell receptor beta chains follows, all from one sample in a study of early T cells in non-severe SARS-CoV-2 infection. MiXCR, applied by TCRdb to the 5' RACE reads, yields one record per CDR3 protein. The sample holds some 60,000 distinct CDR3 sequences, approximately 9.3% seen once. The sequenced sample consisted of whole blood. The receptors derive from an adult who was a healthcare worker with PCR-confirmed SARS-CoV-2 infection or an uninfected control (not recorded which). CDR3s include the opening cysteine and the closing phenylalanine or tryptophan. Each record gives: D gene, clone size, J gene, V gene, CDR3 protein, CDR3 DNA. A D gene is named only where the DNA matches it firmly. Rows may omit the clone size; those that give it use once, few, many or a size class.

d_call: .; clone_size: .; j_call: TRBJ1-5; v_call: TRBV20-1; cdr3_aa: CSASPGNQPQHF; cdr3_nt: TGCAGTGCTAGTCCCGGCAATCAGCCCCAGCATTTT
d_call: .; clone_size: .; j_call: TRBJ1-1; v_call: TRBV21-1; cdr3_aa: CASSKKAGAGWNTEAFF; cdr3_nt: TGTGCCAGCAGCAAAAAGGCAGGGGCGGGTTGGAACACTGAAGCTTTCTTT
d_call: .; clone_size: few; j_call: TRBJ2-3; v_call: TRBV7-7; cdr3_aa: CASSLDREDTQYF; cdr3_nt: TGTGCCAGCAGCCTGGACCGGGAAGATACGCAGTATTTT
d_call: .; clone_size: .; j_call: TRBJ2-1; v_call: TRBV5-4; cdr3_aa: CASSFFQVSYNEQFF; cdr3_nt: TGTGCCAGCAGCTTTTTCCAGGTCTCCTACAATGAGCAGTTCTTC
d_call: .; clone_size: .; j_call: TRBJ2-2; v_call: TRBV21-1; cdr3_aa: CASSYRRPNTGELFF; cdr3_nt: TGTGCCAGCTCTTACAGGCGCCCGAACACCGGGGAGCTGTTTTTT
d_call: .; clone_size: few; j_call: TRBJ1-5; v_call: TRBV3-1; cdr3_aa: CASSQGVLEGQPQHF; cdr3_nt: TGTGCCAGCAGCCAAGGGGTGCTGGAGGGACAGCCCCAGCATTTT
d_call: .; clone_size: many; j_call: TRBJ1-2; v_call: TRBV3-1; cdr3_aa: CASSHFRATGYTF; cdr3_nt: TGTGCCAGCAGCCATTTTAGGGCGACTGGCTACACCTTC
d_call: .; clone_size: many; j_call: TRBJ2-3; v_call: TRBV24-1; cdr3_aa: CATSDLARQYF; cdr3_nt: TGTGCCACCAGTGATTTGGCCAGGCAGTATTTT
d_call: TRBD1; clone_size: .; j_call: TRBJ1-5; v_call: TRBV19; cdr3_aa: CASSSDRGRNQPQHF; cdr3_nt: TGTGCCAGTAGCAGTGACAGGGGGAGGAATCAGCCCCAGCATTTT
d_call: TRBD1; clone_size: .; j_call: TRBJ2-4; v_call: TRBV18; cdr3_aa: CASSPGQEQIQYF; cdr3_nt: TGTGCCAGCTCACCCGGACAGGAGCAGATTCAGTACTTC
d_call: TRBD1; clone_size: few; j_call: TRBJ2-2; v_call: TRBV12-3/TRBV12-4; cdr3_aa: CASRQGQGLNTGELFF; cdr3_nt: TGTGCCAGCAGACAAGGACAGGGATTGAACACCGGGGAGCTGTTTTTT
d_call: .; clone_size: few; j_call: TRBJ1-5; v_call: TRBV7-3; cdr3_aa: CASSLRLWPRDQPQHF; cdr3_nt: TGTGCCAGCAGCTTACGGTTGTGGCCGAGGGATCAGCCCCAGCATTTT
d_call: .; clone_size: few; j_call: TRBJ2-2; v_call: TRBV6-1; cdr3_aa: CASSELNPRIDPGELFF; cdr3_nt: TGTGCCAGCAGTGAATTAAACCCCCGCATTGACCCCGGGGAGCTGTTTTTT
d_call: TRBD1; clone_size: .; j_call: TRBJ1-3; v_call: TRBV7-8; cdr3_aa: CASRHRGGYTIYF; cdr3_nt: TGTGCCAGCAGACACAGGGGGGGGTACACCATATATTTT
d_call: TRBD1; clone_size: .; j_call: TRBJ1-6; v_call: TRBV4-2; cdr3_aa: CASSPGGQGNSPLHF; cdr3_nt: TGTGCCAGCAGCCCGGGGGGACAGGGTAATTCACCCCTCCACTTT
d_call: TRBD1; clone_size: many; j_call: TRBJ2-2; v_call: TRBV6-5; cdr3_aa: CASSYDRANTGELFF; cdr3_nt: TGTGCCAGCAGTTATGACAGGGCCAACACCGGGGAGCTGTTTTTT
d_call: .; clone_size: .; j_call: TRBJ1-2; v_call: TRBV27; cdr3_aa: CASSRDSSGYGYTF; cdr3_nt: TGTGCCAGCAGTCGAGACAGCTCCGGCTATGGCTACACCTTC
d_call: .; clone_size: .; j_call: TRBJ1-2; v_call: TRBV12-3/TRBV12-4; cdr3_aa: CASSPGNYGYTF; cdr3_nt: TGTGCCAGCAGTCCGGGTAACTATGGCTACACCTTC
d_call: .; clone_size: .; j_call: TRBJ2-6; v_call: TRBV5-1; cdr3_aa: CASSLPQGSGANVLTF; cdr3_nt: TGCGCCAGCAGCTTGCCTCAGGGTTCTGGGGCCAACGTCCTGACTTTC
d_call: TRBD1; clone_size: many; j_call: TRBJ2-1; v_call: TRBV12-3/TRBV12-4; cdr3_aa: CASRRTGGGRYNEQFF; cdr3_nt: TGTGCCAGCAGACGCACAGGGGGCGGTAGGTACAATGAGCAGTTCTTC
d_call: .; clone_size: .; j_call: TRBJ2-4; v_call: TRBV18; cdr3_aa: CASSPSGPGAKNIQYF; cdr3_nt: TGTGCCAGCTCACCTTCAGGCCCCGGGGCCAAAAACATTCAGTACTTC
d_call: TRBD2; clone_size: .; j_call: TRBJ2-3; v_call: TRBV2; cdr3_aa: CASSEAWGLAGPTDTQYF; cdr3_nt: TGTGCCAGCAGTGAAGCTTGGGGACTAGCGGGGCCCACAGATACGCAGTATTTT
d_call: .; clone_size: few; j_call: TRBJ2-2; v_call: TRBV4-2; cdr3_aa: CASSQDRSQNTGELFF; cdr3_nt: TGTGCCAGCAGCCAAGATCGTTCACAGAACACCGGGGAGCTGTTTTTT
d_call: .; clone_size: .; j_call: TRBJ1-1; v_call: TRBV10-2; cdr3_aa: CASRTGQNTEAFF; cdr3_nt: TGCGCCAGCCGCACAGGGCAGAACACTGAAGCTTTCTTT
d_call: .; clone_size: .; j_call: TRBJ2-1; v_call: TRBV7-2; cdr3_aa: CASSSGRTSYNEQFF; cdr3_nt: TGTGCCAGCAGCTCGGGACGGACCTCCTACAATGAGCAGTTCTTC
d_call: TRBD1; clone_size: .; j_call: TRBJ1-1; v_call: TRBV30; cdr3_aa: CAWSVQGQGAFWNTEAFF; cdr3_nt: TGTGCCTGGAGTGTACAAGGACAGGGGGCTTTCTGGAACACTGAAGCTTTCTTT
d_call: .; clone_size: few; j_call: TRBJ1-1; v_call: TRBV18; cdr3_aa: CASSSRTTDEAFF; cdr3_nt: TGTGCCAGCTCATCCCGAACGACAGATGAAGCTTTCTTT
d_call: .; clone_size: many; j_call: TRBJ1-2; v_call: TRBV2; cdr3_aa: CASRDDQGAGHGYTF; cdr3_nt: TGTGCCAGCAGAGATGACCAGGGCGCGGGGCATGGCTACACCTTC
d_call: .; clone_size: many; j_call: TRBJ1-1; v_call: TRBV14; cdr3_aa: CASSKDRNTEAFF; cdr3_nt: TGTGCCAGCAGCAAGGACAGAAACACTGAAGCTTTCTTT
d_call: .; clone_size: .; j_call: TRBJ2-5; v_call: TRBV5-1; cdr3_aa: CASSLDPETQYF; cdr3_nt: TGCGCCAGCAGCTTGGATCCCGAGACCCAGTACTTC
d_call: .; clone_size: few; j_call: TRBJ1-6; v_call: TRBV5-5; cdr3_aa: CASSLPLYNSPLHF; cdr3_nt: TGTGCCAGCAGCTTGCCGCTGTATAATTCACCCCTCCACTTT
d_call: .; clone_size: few; j_call: TRBJ2-5; v_call: TRBV7-2; cdr3_aa: CASSLFPRGYQETQYF; cdr3_nt: TGTGCCAGCAGCTTATTCCCCCGGGGTTACCAAGAGACCCAGTACTTC
d_call: TRBD1; clone_size: .; j_call: TRBJ1-5; v_call: TRBV12-3/TRBV12-4; cdr3_aa: CASSYHEGGYQPQHF; cdr3_nt: TGTGCCAGCAGTTACCACGAAGGGGGCTATCAGCCCCAGCATTTT
d_call: .; clone_size: many; j_call: TRBJ1-6; v_call: TRBV12-3/TRBV12-4; cdr3_aa: CASSLGGGIRAPLHF; cdr3_nt: TGTGCCAGCAGTTTAGGTGGGGGGATCCGGGCACCCCTCCACTTT
d_call: .; clone_size: few; j_call: TRBJ1-2; v_call: TRBV7-2; cdr3_aa: CASSLEGAGRYGYTF; cdr3_nt: TGTGCCAGCAGCTTAGAAGGGGCCGGGCGATATGGCTACACCTTC
d_call: .; clone_size: .; j_call: TRBJ1-2; v_call: TRBV3-1; cdr3_aa: CASSPKWTFYGYTF; cdr3_nt: TGTGCCAGCAGCCCCAAGTGGACTTTCTATGGCTACACCTTC
d_call: .; clone_size: few; j_call: TRBJ2-2; v_call: TRBV30; cdr3_aa: CAWSEGRYGTTGELFF; cdr3_nt: TGTGCCTGGAGTGAAGGACGCTACGGAACTACCGGGGAGCTGTTTTTT
d_call: TRBD2; clone_size: many; j_call: TRBJ2-4; v_call: TRBV29-1; cdr3_aa: CSVRGVLAKNIQYF; cdr3_nt: TGCAGCGTCCGGGGGGTACTAGCCAAAAACATTCAGTACTTC
d_call: .; clone_size: many; j_call: TRBJ1-2; v_call: TRBV12-3/TRBV12-4; cdr3_aa: CASARGETEGYTF; cdr3_nt: TGTGCCAGCGCTCGGGGCGAGACTGAAGGCTACACCTTC
d_call: TRBD1; clone_size: few; j_call: TRBJ2-1; v_call: TRBV5-4; cdr3_aa: CASSIFPQGAKF; cdr3_nt: TGTGCCAGCAGCATCTTCCCACAGGGGGCGAAATTC
d_call: .; clone_size: few; j_call: TRBJ2-4; v_call: TRBV5-1; cdr3_aa: CASSLPDSPAKNIQYF; cdr3_nt: TGCGCCAGCAGCTTGCCGGACAGTCCGGCCAAAAACATTCAGTACTTC